A selection of T cell receptor beta chains follows, all from one sample in a study of Graves' ophthalmopathy and Graves' hyperthyroidism. Each CDR3 protein gets one entry after TCRdb re-called the multiplex PCR reads with MiXCR. The data hold about 14,000 distinct CDR3 sequences, with about half observed a single time. Specimen: peripheral blood. The receptor set was obtained from a woman aged 25-40 years with Graves' ophthalmopathy. CDR3s include the opening cysteine and the closing phenylalanine or tryptophan. A D gene is named only where the DNA matches it firmly. Only part of the rows carry a size: once, few, many, or a class if the clone is expanded.

16,TRBD1,TRBJ2-1,NA,TRBV12-5,TGTGCTAGTGGTTTGGACCGGGACAGGGCCTGCAATGAGCGGTTCTTT,CASGLDRDRACNERFF
15,NA,TRBJ1-4,once,TRBV5-1,TGCGCCAGCAGCTTGGCGGGCAGGGCAGGCGAAAAACTGTTTTTT,CASSLAGRAGEKLFF
15,NA,TRBJ2-7,NA,TRBV10-3,TGTGCCATCTGTGACGGAGAAAAGGGGGCCTACGAGCAGTACTTC,CAICDGEKGAYEQYF
16,TRBD2,TRBJ2-2,many,TRBV4-3,TGCGCCAGCAGCTCCAGACTTCTGGGGGGGAACGGGGAGCTGTTTTTT,CASSSRLLGGNGELFF
12,NA,TRBJ2-7,NA,TRBV5-4,TGTGCCAGCAGCCGGGAGTTCTACGAGCAGTACTTC,CASSREFYEQYF
13,NA,TRBJ2-5,NA,TRBV5-1,TGCGCCAGCAGCTTTGGGGGTTCTCAGCCCCAGTACTTC,CASSFGGSQPQYF
18,NA,TRBJ2-2,NA,TRBV6-1,TGTGCCAGCGGTGATAGATTCGGGGGTTCTCGGTTCATCGGGGAGCTGTTTTTT,CASGDRFGGSRFIGELFF
14,NA,TRBJ1-1,NA,TRBV2,TGTGCCAGCAGTGTCAACAGGGAGGGCACTGAAGCTTTCTTT,CASSVNREGTEAFF
18,TRBD2,TRBJ2-5,NA,TRBV15,TGTGCCACCAGCAGAGCCCGCTGGACTAGCGGGAGAGAAGAGACCCAGTACTTC,CATSRARWTSGREETQYF
15,TRBD1,TRBJ2-1,few,TRBV24-1,TGTGCCTCCGCGGACAGGGTGGTTCCCCACAATGAGCAGTTCTTC,CASADRVVPHNEQFF
15,NA,TRBJ2-3,NA,TRBV12-3/TRBV12-4,TGTGCCAGCAGTTTATCGGGCAGTAGCACAGATACGCAGTATTTT,CASSLSGSSTDTQYF
12,NA,TRBJ2-1,NA,TRBV5-1,TGCGCCAGCAGGGGGCCAAACAATGAGCAGTTCTTC,CASRGPNNEQFF
11,NA,TRBJ2-5,NA,TRBV10-3,TGTGCCATCAGTGAAAGAGAGACCCAGTACTTC,CAISERETQYF
15,TRBD1,TRBJ2-7,NA,TRBV4-1,TGCGCCAGCAGCCAAAACCGGGACAGTCAATACGAGCAGTACTTC,CASSQNRDSQYEQYF
16,TRBD2,TRBJ2-2,few,TRBV9,TGTGCCAGCAGCGTAGAGGGTAGCGGGTTAACCGGGGAGCTGTTTTTT,CASSVEGSGLTGELFF
15,NA,TRBJ2-1,NA,TRBV9,TGTGCCAGCCGCGTGGATGCTCACTCTTACAATGAGCAGTTCTTC,CASRVDAHSYNEQFF
17,TRBD1,TRBJ1-5,NA,TRBV7-9,TGTGCCAGCAGCTTTGATGGGAGCAGGGGGGGCAATCAGCCCCAGCATTTT,CASSFDGSRGGNQPQHF
13,NA,TRBJ2-7,few,TRBV4-1,TGCGCCAGCAGCCAAGGAGCGAACTACGAGCAGTACTTC,CASSQGANYEQYF
16,TRBD1,TRBJ2-7,NA,TRBV25-1,TGTGCCAGCAGTGAATTCAACGGGACAGAAAGAGACGAGCAGTACTTC,CASSEFNGTERDEQYF
15,NA,TRBJ2-7,few,TRBV2,TGTGCCAGCAGTGAATCGTCAGGGGTGTCCTACGAGCAGTACTTC,CASSESSGVSYEQYF
20,NA,TRBJ2-7,NA,TRBV20-1,TGCAGTGCTAGAGACCCCTTATCGTGGGAGCGTTCAACCTTCGCCTACGAGCAGTACTTC,CSARDPLSWERSTFAYEQYF
16,TRBD2,TRBJ2-7,NA,TRBV14,TGTGCCAGCAGCCAAGATCTCCTAGCGGGAGGGCTGGAGCAGTACTTC,CASSQDLLAGGLEQYF
14,TRBD1,TRBJ1-3,NA,TRBV2,TGTGCCAGCAGGAGGGACAGGTCTGGAAACACCATATATTTT,CASRRDRSGNTIYF
15,NA,TRBJ1-5,NA,TRBV9,TGTGCCAGCAGCGTAAGTATGGATAGCAATCAGCCCCAGCATTTT,CASSVSMDSNQPQHF
14,NA,TRBJ2-5,NA,TRBV2,TGTGCCAGCCGCCGGGACTTCCCCCAAGAGACCCAGTACTTC,CASRRDFPQETQYF
11,NA,TRBJ2-1,NA,TRBV24-1,TGTGCCACCCAATCCTACAATGAGCAGTTCTTC,CATQSYNEQFF
15,NA,TRBJ2-1,many,TRBV2,TGTGCCAGCAGTGTTATAGGCTCAACCTGGGATGAGCAGTTCTTC,CASSVIGSTWDEQFF
15,TRBD1,TRBJ2-6,NA,TRBV5-6,TGTGCCAGCAGCTTACAGGGGGATGGGGCCAACGTCCTGACTTTC,CASSLQGDGANVLTF
14,NA,TRBJ1-6,NA,TRBV5-1,TGTGCCAGCAGCTTACGGGGAGATAATTCACCCCTCCACTTT,CASSLRGDNSPLHF
14,TRBD1,TRBJ2-7,many,TRBV20-1,TGCAGTGCGCCGGGACAGGGAGGCTCCTACGAGCAGTACTTC,CSAPGQGGSYEQYF
14,NA,TRBJ2-3,NA,TRBV20-1,TGCAGTGCTGTAGTCGGGAGTATCACAGATACGCAGTATTTT,CSAVVGSITDTQYF
14,NA,TRBJ2-2,NA,TRBV2,TGTGCCAGCAGCGACAGCGTCGGCACCGGGGAGCTGTTTTTT,CASSDSVGTGELFF
16,NA,TRBJ2-7,many,TRBV24-1,TGTGCCACCAGTGAAGGCCTCGGGGTAGGGTCCTACGAGCAGTACTTC,CATSEGLGVGSYEQYF
15,NA,TRBJ1-5,many,TRBV12-3/TRBV12-4,TGTGCCAGCAGTTTACTCGGTGGGAGCAATCAGCCCCAGCATTTT,CASSLLGGSNQPQHF
13,NA,TRBJ2-1,NA,TRBV7-6,TGTGCCAACAGCTTTAATGAACTGGGTGAGCGGTTCTTC,CANSFNELGERFF
16,TRBD2,TRBJ2-5,NA,TRBV2,TGTGCCAGCAGCGGACTAGCGGGAGGCGGGGGGGAGACCCAGTACTTC,CASSGLAGGGGETQYF
14,NA,TRBJ2-1,many,TRBV10-2,TGCGCCAGCAGTGAGTGGGACTCTGTCAATGAGCAGTTCTTC,CASSEWDSVNEQFF
12,NA,TRBJ2-1,NA,TRBV12-3/TRBV12-4,TGTGCCAGCAGGCTTGGGGGCGGCGAGCAGTTCTTC,CASRLGGGEQFF
18,NA,TRBJ2-2,many,TRBV6-5,TGTGCCAGCAGTAACCCCGGATCAGCGGAGAGGGATACCGGGGAGCTGTTTTTT,CASSNPGSAERDTGELFF
14,TRBD1,TRBJ1-2,medium-sized,TRBV2,TGTGCCAGCAGTCAGACAGGGGGCTTTGATGGCTACACCTTC,CASSQTGGFDGYTF
15,NA,TRBJ1-6,NA,TRBV9,TGTGCCAGCAGCGCGACCCACGCCTCGGGACCACCCCTCCACTTT,CASSATHASGPPLHF
16,TRBD1,TRBJ2-3,NA,TRBV24-1,TGTGCTACCAGTGCGACGCGAGGGGGCATCATACGTATGCAGTATTTT,CATSATRGGIIRMQYF
14,TRBD2,TRBJ2-3,NA,TRBV20-1,TGCAGTGCTTCCAAGCGGGAGCCCTCAGATACGCAGTATTTT,CSASKREPSDTQYF
14,NA,TRBJ2-7,NA,TRBV20-1,TGCAGTGCTAGTCGTGGCAGAAACTCCTACGAGCAGTACTTC,CSASRGRNSYEQYF
15,TRBD2,TRBJ2-1,NA,TRBV5-6,TGTGCCAGCAGCTTGGTGATAGCGGGAGGGCCTGGGTCGTTCTTC,CASSLVIAGGPGSFF
16,NA,TRBJ2-1,many,TRBV6-4,TGTGCCAGCAGTGACTCGATAGCGGATACCTACAATGAGCAGTTCTTC,CASSDSIADTYNEQFF
14,NA,TRBJ1-6,many,TRBV20-1,TGCAGTGCTAACAGGGTCCCTTATGATTCACCCCTCCACTTT,CSANRVPYDSPLHF
12,NA,TRBJ1-2,few,TRBV29-1,TGCAGCGTTGATCCCAGGGCACAAGGCTACACCTTC,CSVDPRAQGYTF
15,TRBD2,TRBJ2-1,once,TRBV5-1,TGCGCCAGCAGTTTGGCGGGGGGAAGGTTGAATGAGCAGTTCTTC,CASSLAGGRLNEQFF
15,NA,TRBJ2-6,many,TRBV7-9,TGTGCCAGCAGCTTATTCGGAACTGGGGCCAACGTCCTGACTTTC,CASSLFGTGANVLTF
12,NA,TRBJ1-2,many,TRBV29-1,TGCAGCGTTGATGGGCCAGGGGCAGGGAGCACCTTC,CSVDGPGAGSTF
17,TRBD2,TRBJ2-7,NA,TRBV11-2,TGTGCCAGCAGCTTAAGACTAGCGGGTACCGGCTCCTACGAGCAGTACTTC,CASSLRLAGTGSYEQYF
14,TRBD2,TRBJ2-7,NA,TRBV6-6,TGTGCCAGCAGTTCAGCGGGACCCCTCTACGAGCAGTACTTC,CASSSAGPLYEQYF
11,NA,TRBJ1-1,NA,TRBV6-5,TGTGCCAGCAGCCACGTTGGGGAAGCTTTCTTT,CASSHVGEAFF
13,NA,TRBJ2-1,NA,TRBV29-1,TGCAGCGTTGGTTGGAGGCGGGATAATGAGCAGTTCTTC,CSVGWRRDNEQFF
15,NA,TRBJ2-1,NA,TRBV20-1,TGCAGTGCTAGAGGAGATGTAGCGGAGTTCAATGAGCAGTTCTTC,CSARGDVAEFNEQFF